These T cell receptor beta chains were read from a single sample in a study of CD8 T cells in Susac syndrome. In TCRdb, the immunoSEQ multiplex PCR reads were re-called with MiXCR into one record per CDR3 protein. This sample has 200,000 or so distinct CDR3 sequences, with 90% to 95% found just once. The sample comprised CD4+ T cells from PBMCs. The source of these receptors is a human donor with multiple sclerosis. Each CDR3 is given with its conserved first and last residue. Fields, in order: V gene, J gene, CDR3 protein.

>TRBV18|TRBJ2-1
CASSPPNRGFYNEQFF
>TRBV3-1|TRBJ2-1
CASSPTSGGPQSKFF
>TRBV29-1|TRBJ1-2
CSVDRGGRIGYTF
>TRBV5-1|TRBJ1-2
CASSLAGEGYTF
>TRBV30|TRBJ2-7
CAWTPGAGHRYEQYF
>TRBV29-1|TRBJ1-2
CSFRDINYGYTF
>TRBV12-5|TRBJ1-3
CASVRMARANTIYF
>TRBV4-2|TRBJ2-3
CASSQDPQEVVTQYF
>TRBV5-1|TRBJ2-7
CASSLLAGEGEQYF
>TRBV2|TRBJ2-5
CASSSGNDETQYF
>TRBV9|TRBJ2-1
CASSVAGRSSYNEQFF
>TRBV18|TRBJ2-1
CASAGSSSYNEQFF
>TRBV27|TRBJ1-1
CASSGRDSSTEAFF
>TRBV5-1|TRBJ2-3
CASSLSRGNTDTQYF
>TRBV5-1|TRBJ2-1
CASSLISAAYNEQFF
>TRBV30|TRBJ2-2
CAWSVLSAGGTGELFF
>TRBV12-3/TRBV12-4|TRBJ1-5
CASRPGQGYNQPQHF
>TRBV30|TRBJ1-5
CAWSVLGDQPQHF
>TRBV2|TRBJ2-1
CASSEGFLYNEQFF
>TRBV9|TRBJ2-1
CASSVVAGGPLEQFF
>TRBV30|TRBJ2-5
CAWSSYQETQYF
>TRBV5-1|TRBJ2-2
CASGQNTGELFF
>TRBV20-1|TRBJ2-4
CSAPSAGGAKNIQYF
>TRBV15|TRBJ2-5
CATSRDPGPQETQYF
>TRBV9|TRBJ1-5
CASSVGGLNQPQHF
>TRBV20-1|TRBJ2-1
CSARVARGGEQFF
>TRBV29-1|TRBJ2-1
CSGTSASSYNEQFF
>TRBV6-6|TRBJ1-4
CASSSQGPLSEKLFF
>TRBV5-1|TRBJ2-4
CASSLAETSNIQYF
>TRBV20-1|TRBJ2-1
CSARGGGTGEQFF
>TRBV27|TRBJ2-1
CASSLIPGGRGYNEQFF
>TRBV19|TRBJ2-7
CASSTQGQGSEQYF
>TRBV10-3|TRBJ2-1
CAISGLTSGYNEQFF
>TRBV2|TRBJ2-2
CASTNRGTGELFF
>TRBV7-2|TRBJ2-5
CASSLVMTQETQYF
>TRBV5-4|TRBJ2-3
CASSIGTSEDTQYF
>TRBV20-1|TRBJ2-1
CSALDRLGSGFF
>TRBV30|TRBJ1-5
CAYQRGISQPQHF
>TRBV5-1|TRBJ2-7
CASSSDGTSGTYEQYF
>TRBV19|TRBJ1-1
CASSSQYTEAFF
>TRBV4-1|TRBJ1-4
CASQDRDLNEKLFF
>TRBV29-1|TRBJ2-1
CSVVAGGLRFNEQFF
>TRBV30|TRBJ2-4
CAWSGQVANIQYF
>TRBV13|TRBJ2-5
CASSSLGQGSRSQYF
>TRBV15|TRBJ2-4
CATARDTNIQYF
>TRBV29-1|TRBJ1-5
CSVAAGTGGNQPQHF
>TRBV20-1|TRBJ2-5
CSRVLGLPMGTQYF
>TRBV20-1|TRBJ1-1
CSAGGAFF
>TRBV12-5|TRBJ1-5
CASRATDKGQDQPQHF
>TRBV29-1|TRBJ1-5
CSVQSGGNQPQHF
>TRBV29-1|TRBJ2-5
CSVEVLQYQETQYF
>TRBV6-5|TRBJ2-3
CASSYGGASTDTQYF
>TRBV20-1|TRBJ2-5
CSASTGVRETQYF
>TRBV20-1|TRBJ2-3
CSARDPSGSSDTQYF
>TRBV11-3|TRBJ2-6
CASLASSGANVLTF
>TRBV20-1|TRBJ1-1
CSAGGRTGGAFF
>TRBV20-1|TRBJ2-7
CSAILLGYEQYF
>TRBV5-1|TRBJ2-7
CASSLEGGQDLF